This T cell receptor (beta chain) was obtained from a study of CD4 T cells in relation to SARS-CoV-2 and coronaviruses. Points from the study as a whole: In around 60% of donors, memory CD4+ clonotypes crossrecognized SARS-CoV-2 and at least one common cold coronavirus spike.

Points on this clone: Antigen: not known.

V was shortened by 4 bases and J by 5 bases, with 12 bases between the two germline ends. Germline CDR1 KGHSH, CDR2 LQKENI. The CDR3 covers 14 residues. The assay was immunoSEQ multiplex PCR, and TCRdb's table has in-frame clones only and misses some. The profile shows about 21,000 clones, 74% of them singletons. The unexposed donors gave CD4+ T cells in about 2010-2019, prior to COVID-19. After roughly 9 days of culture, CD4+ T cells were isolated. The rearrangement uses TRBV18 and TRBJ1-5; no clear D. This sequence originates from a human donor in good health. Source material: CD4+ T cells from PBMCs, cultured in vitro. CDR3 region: CASSQSPTDQPQHF. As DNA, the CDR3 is TGTGCCAGCTCACAAAGCCCAACTGATCAGCCCCAGCATTTT.